This TCR beta chain was profiled in a study of T cell responses to AZD1222 COVID-19 vaccine. With respect to this clone: Its target is unknown.

This table comes from immunoSEQ multiplex PCR, and its TCRdb copy is limited to in-frame clones, with some not included. The sample has tens of thousands of clones, roughly 80% seen once. Germline CDR1 reads MNHEY; CDR2 reads SVGAGI. The CDR3 loop spans 13 amino acids. V was pared by 7 bases and J by 0 bases, with 7 bases between. Findings and limits, study-wide: Epitopes outside B.1.351 and B.1.1.7 mutated regions reportedly drew nearly half of spike TCRs. Only a handful of people who got AZD1222 tested seropositive at baseline. Spike-spanning, vaccine-associated CD4 TCRs were dominant at 160-218 and 743-854. The sample set comprised mostly white British donors with more females, and clonal diversity was possibly underestimated.

The origin of this receptor is an adult who received the AZD1222 COVID-19 vaccine. The sequences come from peripheral blood, collected 28 days after the second AZD1222 dose. J is TRBJ1-5 and V is TRBV6-5; no clear D. Here the CDR3 DNA reads TGTGCCAGCACCCCCGATAGCAATCAGCCCCAGCATTTT. Amino acid sequence: CASTPDSNQPQHF.